The T cell receptor (beta chain) described here comes from a study of breast tumors, draining lymph nodes, adjacent tissues. General study findings and limits: The data were judged consistent with most tumor T cells coming from lymph node and expanding in tumor. Tumor repertoires ranked between lymph nodes and nontumor tissue in diversity, with V and J gene preferences.

Germline CDR1 and CDR2: LGHNA and YNFKEQ. This CDR3 comprises 16 residues. TCRdb used MiXCR to reprocess the multiplex PCR reads, holding one entry per CDR3 protein. The repertoire consists of about 180,000 distinct CDR3 sequences, with roughly a third occurring once and the leading ten covering about 3.7%. Axillary draining lymph nodes of breast cancer patients supplied the node samples. Details on this clonotype: Its antigen remains unknown. Its ends do not fully match the called genes, so a read error is possible.

The rearrangement uses TRBV4-2 and TRBJ2-3; D ambiguous. This sequence was found in a female donor with breast cancer. Some clones in this sample may be carry-over from other donors' samples. The sample consisted of axillary lymph node tissue. CDR3 amino acids: CASSQDPSEFADTRYF. CDR3 bases: TGTGCCAGCAGCCAAGACCCATCTGAGTTCGCAGATACGCGGTATTTT.